This T cell receptor beta chain comes out of a study of blood T cell repertoires in COVID-19. Recovered Cohort 3 donors showed two negative PCRs, clearance, or symptom resolution. Sequencing was performed with immunoSEQ multiplex PCR; in TCRdb, only in-frame clones are kept and a portion is missing. The repertoire holds some 340,000 clones, about 90% seen once, with over 4% in the top ten. After removal of 5 bases from V and 14 bases from J, the junction contained 14 bases not matched to a gene. CDR3 length equals 13 residues. Germline CDR1 reads MNHEY; CDR2 reads SVGAGI. Sequencing input: PBMCs or T cells enriched from blood (not recorded which). V and J are TRBV6-5 and TRBJ1-2, with 7 bases lining up with TRBD1. This TCR came from a woman aged 30 to 39 who had recovered from COVID-19. CDR3 sequence reads: CASSPHDRAPRTF. The CDR3 DNA reads TGTGCCAGCAGTCCTCATGACAGGGCCCCGCGGACCTTC.